Each of the 8 T cell receptor beta chains below was sequenced from the same sample in a study of blood T cell repertoires in COVID-19. Produced via immunoSEQ multiplex PCR; TCRdb's table is partial and in-frame only. Among some 200,000 clones listed, roughly 84% were seen once. The sequenced material came from peripheral blood. The receptors stem from a man aged 50-60 years with active or convalescent COVID-19.

The gene calls are TRBV9 and TRBJ2-1, with 7 bases fitting TRBD1. The CDR3 extends over 15 amino acids. Germline lookup yields CDR1 SGDLS and CDR2 YYNGEE. J gave up 3 bases and V 4 bases, and 7 bases lay outside the gene matches. The CDR3 nucleotides are TGTGCCAGCAGCACCCATCAGGGGGTCTACAATGAGCAGTTCTTC. Protein: CASSTHQGVYNEQFF. Full variable domain (remainder filled in from reference TRBV9 and TRBJ2-1): DSGVTQTPKHLITATGQRVTLRCSPRSGDLSVYWYQQSLDQGLQFLIQYYNGEERAKGNILERFSAQQFPDLHSELNLSSLELGDSALYFCASSTHQGVYNEQFFGPGTRLTVL.

The V gene is TRBV7-2, the J gene TRBJ1-3; no reliable D call. Germline V gene sequence: CDR1 SGHTA, CDR2 FQGNSA. The CDR3 covers 13 residues. V gave up 0 bases and J gave up 4 bases, with 4 bases separating them. The CDR3 nucleotides read TGTGCCAGCAGCTTAGCGGCAGGAAACACCATATATTTT. As protein: CASSLAAGNTIYF.

There are a few counts of this clone. V and J are TRBV6-5 and TRBJ2-1; possibly TRBD2 for D (5 bases). The germline V gene has CDR1 MNHEY and CDR2 SVGAGI. The CDR3 contains 13 residues. The V gene lost 9 bases and the J gene lost 2 bases, with 11 bases spanning the gap. The CDR3 bases are TGTGCCAGTCGACTATCCCCCTACAATGAGCAGTTCTTC. Amino acids: CASRLSPYNEQFF.

The genes are TRBV4-2 and TRBJ2-1; 8 bases line up with TRBD2. CDR3 length equals 19 residues. Germline assignment: CDR1 LGHNA and CDR2 YNFKEQ. Trimming removed 0 bases from V and 4 bases from J; junction bases left unmatched: 14. The CDR3 coding sequence is TGTGCCAGCAGCCAAGAGTATAGTCCCGGGCTAGCGGGTTACAATGAGCAGTTCTTC. Translating gives CASSQEYSPGLAGYNEQFF.

This chain joins TRBV19 and TRBJ2-2, with 8 bases identical to TRBD1. This CDR3 has 14 amino acids. The J segment lost 5 bases and the V segment lost 6 bases, leaving 5 bases of the junction unmatched. Germline V lookup: CDR1 LNHDA, CDR2 SQIVND (reference sequence). The CDR3 region is CASRLQGGTGELFF. DNA of the CDR3: TGTGCCAGTAGGCTACAGGGGGGTACCGGGGAGCTGTTTTTT.

This sequence joins TRBV9 and TRBJ2-2; weak D call: TRBD1 (5 bases). V was clipped by 4 bases and J by 1 base, with 11 bases between them. Germline V gene lookup returns CDR1 SGDLS and CDR2 YYNGEE. The CDR3 totals 15 residues. DNA of the CDR3: TGTGCCAGCAGCCCTTTCGACAGGAACACCGGGGAGCTGTTTTTT. Translated, it gives CASSPFDRNTGELFF.

The chain uses TRBV11-2 and TRBJ1-1, with TRBD1 as a possible D gene (6 bases). Germline lookup yields CDR1 SGHAT and CDR2 FQNNGV. V was shortened by 6 bases and J by 4 bases, with 12 bases between the two germline ends. This CDR3 region has 13 residues. Here the CDR3 DNA reads TGTGCCAGCAGACGAGACAGGACCACTGAAGCTTTCTTT. Amino acids: CASRRDRTTEAFF.

The V and J genes are TRBV6-6 and TRBJ1-5; 9 bases line up with TRBD1. V lost 4 bases and J lost 7; bases outside the gene matches: 5. CDR3 size: 14 residues. Germline CDR1 and CDR2: MNHNY and SVGAGI (reference sequence). DNA of the CDR3: TGTGCCAGCAGTTCGGGACAGGGTAACCAGCCCCAGCATTTT. It is translated as CASSSGQGNQPQHF.